This record covers a single TCR beta chain. The data were taken from a study of blood T cell repertoires in COVID-19. The CDR3 sequence is 15 residues long. The ends lost 4 bases at V and 6 bases at J; junction bases unmatched: 5. CDR1 and CDR2 (germline): SGHTA, FQGNSA. TCRdb keeps only in-frame clones here, not all; method: immunoSEQ multiplex PCR. The table lists 60,000 or so clones, 65% to 85% of them singletons. The sequence derives from a woman aged 45-59 years with active or convalescent COVID-19. Input material: peripheral blood. The chain has TRBV7-2 and TRBJ2-2, with 10 bases matching TRBD2. This CDR3 is CASSSWTSGAGELFF. The CDR3 nucleotides are TGTGCCAGCAGCTCGTGGACTAGCGGAGCCGGGGAGCTGTTTTTT.